This TCR beta chain was retrieved from a study of early T cells in non-severe SARS-CoV-2 infection. Overall study context: Chains from this unsorted whole-blood bulk RNA could not be paired.

TCRdb reprocessed the 5' RACE reads with MiXCR, giving one entry per CDR3 protein. The repertoire consists of under 90,000 distinct CDR3 sequences, with around 13% occurring once and the leading ten covering under 7.5%. Study findings and constraints: The VDJdb matching leaned toward anti-spike CD8 responses and overlooked private and CD4 specificities.

V gave up 5 bases and J gave up 9 bases, with 13 bases separating them. The CDR3 runs 12 residues. CDR1 and CDR2 (germline): ENHRY, SYGVKD. This clonotype showed up just a few times. The target antigen is unknown. The rearrangement joins TRBV10-3 to TRBJ1-1; D is possibly TRBD1 (5 bases). The sequencing sample was made of whole blood. The receptor was isolated from an adult who was a healthcare worker with PCR-confirmed SARS-CoV-2 infection or an uninfected control (not recorded which). CDR3 in amino acids: CAISPDSLQAFF. In nucleotides, the CDR3 is TGTGCCATCAGTCCCGACAGCCTACAAGCTTTCTTT.